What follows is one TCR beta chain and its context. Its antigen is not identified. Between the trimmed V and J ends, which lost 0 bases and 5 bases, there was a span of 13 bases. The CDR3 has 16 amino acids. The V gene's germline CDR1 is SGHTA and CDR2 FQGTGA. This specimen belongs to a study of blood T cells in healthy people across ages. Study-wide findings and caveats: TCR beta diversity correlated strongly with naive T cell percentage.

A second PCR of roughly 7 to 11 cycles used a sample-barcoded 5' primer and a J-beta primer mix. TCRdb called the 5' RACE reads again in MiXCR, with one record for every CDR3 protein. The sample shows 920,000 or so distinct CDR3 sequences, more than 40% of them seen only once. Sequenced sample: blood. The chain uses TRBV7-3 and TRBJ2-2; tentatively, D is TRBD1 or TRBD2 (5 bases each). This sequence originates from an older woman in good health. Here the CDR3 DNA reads TGTGCCAGCAGCTTAACCCGGGGCAGAGGGACCGGGGAGCTGTTTTTT. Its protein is CASSLTRGRGTGELFF.